One and the same sample provided the 28 T cell receptor beta chains below, sequenced in a study of T cells in Graves' hyperthyroidism and ophthalmopathy (dated by TCRdb to between 2017 and 2020). The library relied on multiplex PCR. For sequencing, an Illumina HiSeq 2000 was employed. The TCR beta CDR3 regions were amplified from the RNA transcripts. The TCR CDR3 was subjected to a first round of RT-PCR using the HTBI primer set and the Qiagen OneStep RT-PCR kit. The public reads were reanalyzed by TCRdb: fastp trimming at Q25, MiXCR alignment, in-frame beta chains only. Rows are unified per CDR3 protein, each entry keeping the most common DNA and genes. Counted in this sample were fewer than 350,000 distinct CDR3 sequences; around 18% of them appeared once. The ten largest clonotypes hold roughly a sixth of the sample. Material for sequencing was blood. These receptors were collected from a woman aged 40 to 50 with Graves' ophthalmopathy.

This clonotype was picked up many times. The chain recombines TRBV19 with TRBJ1-5; maybe TRBD1 (5 bases). The V and J ends lost 5 bases and 0 bases respectively, with 11 bases between them. The CDR3 has 15 amino acids. Germline CDR1 LNHDA, CDR2 SQIVND (reference sequence). CDR3 sequence (DNA): TGTGCCAGTAGTGTACGGGGGGATAGCAATCAGCCCCAGCATTTT. This translates into CASSVRGDSNQPQHF.

The table lists this clonotype with many counts. V and J are TRBV28 and TRBJ2-5, with D perhaps given as TRBD1 or TRBD2 (5 bases each). V gave up 6 bases and J gave up 0 bases, with 17 bases separating them. The germline gives CDR1 MDHEN, CDR2 SYDVKM. The CDR3 is 16 amino acids. Here the CDR3 reads CASRDLTGTDQETQYF. DNA for the CDR3: TGTGCCAGCAGGGACCTTACCGGGACGGACCAAGAGACCCAGTACTTC.

This clonotype came up many times. The genes are TRBV7-2 and TRBJ1-1; no clear D gene. The CDR3 spans 15 residues. The germline CDR1 and CDR2 sequences are SGHTA and FQGNSA. V was trimmed by 1 base and J by 7 bases, leaving 16 bases between them. CDR3 in amino acids: CASSLDSSNLYEAFF. DNA for the CDR3: TGTGCCAGCAGCTTAGACAGCTCGAATCTTTATGAAGCTTTCTTT.

This clonotype showed up many times. The chain combines TRBV11-3 with TRBJ2-5, with D hard to call. V was pared by 3 bases and J by 1 base, with 12 bases between. The germline V gene encodes CDR1 SGHNT and CDR2 YENEEA. The CDR3 is made up of 15 amino acids. In DNA, the CDR3 is TGTGCCAGCAGCTTTCGAAACGCTGCCCAAGAGACCCAGTACTTC. Encoded protein: CASSFRNAAQETQYF.

CDR3 sequence reads: CASSYGTGGSGELFF. As DNA, the CDR3 is TGTGCCAGCAGTTACGGGACAGGGGGTTCCGGGGAGCTGTTTTTT. V and J are TRBV6-2 or TRBV6-3 and TRBJ2-2; 11 nucleotides align to TRBD1. Germline CDR1 is MNHEY and CDR2 is SVGEGT. The junction had 2 bases not matched to a gene; V was cut back by 2 bases and J by 6 bases. CDR3 length equals 15 residues.

This clonotype was observed at least ten times. This chain links TRBV6-2 or TRBV6-3 with TRBJ1-1; D is unresolved. This CDR3 comprises 14 residues. The V end lost 5 bases, the J end lost 0 bases, and 10 bases lay between the germline ends. CDR1 and CDR2 from the germline V gene are MNHEY and SVGEGT. The CDR3 DNA sequence: TGTGCCAGCAGTCTCTATGAGGTGAACACTGAAGCTTTCTTT. Translated: CASSLYEVNTEAFF.

The J gene is TRBJ2-7, the V gene TRBV12-3 or TRBV12-4, with D possibly being TRBD2 (5 bases). The CDR3 loop spans 15 amino acids. The V end lost 4 bases, the J end lost 6 bases, and 19 bases lay between the germline ends. The CDR3 nucleotides read TGTGCCAGCAGTTCGTACCTAAATACGGCGGGCGAGCAGTACTTC. This gives the protein CASSSYLNTAGEQYF.

This clonotype was detected ten times or more. The genes are TRBV29-1 and TRBJ2-5, with D possibly matching TRBD1 (6 bases). Germline CDR1 and CDR2: SQVTM and ANQGSEA. The CDR3 extends over 11 amino acids. V lost 3 bases and J 7 bases, leaving 9 bases between the germline ends. The CDR3 region has the DNA TGCAGCGTTGACCAGGGGTTGACCCAGTACTTC. It specifies CSVDQGLTQYF.

This clonotype was recorded many times. The V gene is TRBV11-2, the J gene TRBJ2-7, with no clear D. The CDR3 has 16 amino acids. Per the germline V gene, CDR1 is SGHAT and CDR2 is FQNNGV. V lost 1 base to trimming and J lost 1 base, with 14 bases between them. The CDR3 is CASSLGRSKRSYEQYF. The CDR3 DNA follows: TGTGCCAGCAGCTTAGGCCGGAGTAAGAGATCCTACGAGCAGTACTTC. Full variable domain (missing parts from reference TRBV11-2 and TRBJ2-7): EAGVAQSPRYKIIEKRQSVAFWCNPISGHATLYWYQQILGQGPKLLIQFQNNGVVDDSQLPKDRFSAERLKGVDSTLKIQPAKLEDSAVYLCASSLGRSKRSYEQYFGPGTRLTVT.

This clonotype was observed at least ten times. The chain uses TRBV28 and TRBJ1-2, with D perhaps TRBD1 (5 bases). Trimming cost V 5 bases and J 3 bases, with 13 bases left between them. The germline gives CDR1 MDHEN, CDR2 SYDVKM. The CDR3 loop spans 14 amino acids. DNA for the CDR3: TGTGCCAGCAGTGCCAGGGAAGGTTACTATGGCTACACCTTC. Translation gives CASSAREGYYGYTF.

This clonotype occurred many times. The chain joins TRBV6-5 to TRBJ2-7; D gene ambiguous. V was clipped by 4 bases and J by 6 bases, with 10 bases between them. Germline CDR1 is MNHEY and CDR2 is SVGAGI. The CDR3 sequence is 12 residues long. The CDR3 spells CASSSAPAEQYF. The CDR3 nucleotides are TGTGCCAGCAGTTCGGCCCCCGCCGAGCAGTACTTC.

The V and J genes are TRBV4-2 and TRBJ2-7, with TRBD2 matching 8 bases. The germline CDR1 and CDR2 sequences are LGHNA and YNFKEQ. J lost 1 base, V lost 4 bases, and 6 bases had no gene match. CDR3 length: 15 residues. The CDR3 sequence is CASSPTSGLSYEQYF. CDR3 DNA: TGTGCCAGCAGCCCCACTAGCGGACTTTCCTACGAGCAGTACTTC.

The chain employs TRBV28 and TRBJ1-2; TRBD1 might be the D (5 bases). CDR3 size: 14 residues. V lost 3 bases, J lost 5 bases, and 13 bases lay in between. CDR1 and CDR2 from the germline V gene are MDHEN and SYDVKM. CDR3 residues: CASSFQDTGYGYTF. DNA for the CDR3: TGTGCCAGCAGTTTTCAGGACACGGGGTATGGCTACACCTTC.

The rearrangement uses TRBV12-3 or TRBV12-4 and TRBJ1-2, with unresolved D. Deletions cut 6 bases from V and 6 bases from J, with 11 bases between. The CDR3 sequence is 12 residues long. CDR3 bases: TGTGCCAGCAGGATATCGCGGGATGGCTACACCTTC. Protein sequence: CASRISRDGYTF.

CDR3 amino acids: CASRTTTGTGDNSPLHF. The CDR3 bases are TGCGCCAGCAGAACGACAACCGGGACAGGGGATAATTCACCCCTCCACTTT. The chain is built from TRBV5-1 and TRBJ1-6, with TRBD1 identical over 10 bases. Germline V lookup: CDR1 SGHRS, CDR2 YFSETQ. J was trimmed by 5 bases and V by 5 bases; bases with no gene match: 10. The CDR3 consists of 17 residues.

With regard to this clonotype: A single base separates this from a much larger clone, so it may be a read error. This chain links TRBV4-1 with TRBJ2-7, with 12 bases matching TRBD2. Germline assignment: CDR1 MGHRA and CDR2 YSYEKL. There are 15 residues in the CDR3. J was trimmed by 5 bases and V by 4 bases; bases with no gene match: 6. The CDR3 is CASSRLRLAGDEQYF. The CDR3 coding sequence is TGCGCCAGCAGCCGACTGCGACTAGCGGGAGACGAGCAGTACTTC.

The chain recombines TRBV19 with TRBJ2-7, with 7 bases matching TRBD1. The CDR3 runs 15 residues. Germline V gene sequence: CDR1 LNHDA, CDR2 SQIVND (reference sequence). V was clipped by 6 bases and J by 4 bases; unmatched bases: 12. Written as DNA, the CDR3 is TGTGCCAGTAGCCCAATACAGGGGCCTAGTTACGAGCAGTACTTC. Its translation is CASSPIQGPSYEQYF.

With regard to this clonotype: The junction does not match germline at one end; this may be a read error. V usage is TRBV12-3 or TRBV12-4 and J usage is TRBJ2-5; no reliable D call. The CDR3 totals 15 residues. In nucleotides, the CDR3 is TGTGCCAGCAGAAGTGGGGAAAGCATCCAAGAGACTCAGTACTTC. This sequence encodes CASRSGESIQETQYF.

This clonotype was counted at least ten times. The CDR3 is CAGGGPNSGNTIYF. In DNA form, the CDR3 reads TGTGCCGGAGGGGGCCCAAACTCTGGAAACACCATATATTTT. The chain joins TRBV28 to TRBJ1-3; TRBD1 matches at 7 bases. Germline V lookup: CDR1 MDHEN, CDR2 SYDVKM. V was clipped by 11 bases and J by 0 bases; unmatched bases: 7. The CDR3 is 14 residues long.

The genes are TRBV7-2 and TRBJ2-5; tentatively, D is TRBD2 (5 bases). Between the trimmed V and J ends, which lost 0 bases and 2 bases, there was a span of 10 bases. CDR3 length: 15 amino acids. Germline CDR1 is SGHTA and CDR2 is FQGNSA. Written as DNA, the CDR3 is TGTGCCAGCAGCTTAGCGGGCGGGCGACAAGAGACCCAGTACTTC. Translated: CASSLAGGRQETQYF.

This clonotype was recorded at least ten times. The chain combines TRBV28 with TRBJ2-4; 8 bases agree with TRBD2. The germline CDR1 and CDR2 sequences are MDHEN and SYDVKM. The CDR3 is 16 residues long. Trimming took 5 bases from V and 7 from J; bases not matched to a gene: 13. The CDR3 sequence is CASSAPLVGRGNIQYF. The CDR3 DNA reads as TGTGCCAGCAGTGCCCCCCTAGTCGGGAGGGGGAACATTCAGTACTTC.

This clonotype was counted at least ten times. The V call is TRBV13, the J call TRBJ2-7; perhaps TRBD2 as D (5 bases). V was shortened by 0 bases and J by 1 base, with 7 bases between the two germline ends. The CDR3 consists of 14 residues. In germline, CDR1 is PRHDT, CDR2 FYEKMQ (reference sequence). In DNA, the CDR3 is TGTGCCAGCAGCTTAGGGACTACATCCTACGAGCAGTACTTC. Amino acids: CASSLGTTSYEQYF.

The CDR3, as DNA: TGCAGTGCTAGAAGGACAGGAAGTGAGACCCAGTACTTC. Amino acids: CSARRTGSETQYF. V gene TRBV20-1 combines with J gene TRBJ2-5; TRBD1 matches at 7 bases. V lost 2 bases and J lost 5; bases outside the gene matches: 5. The germline V gene encodes CDR1 DFQATT and CDR2 SNEGSKA (reference sequence). The CDR3 runs 13 residues.

This chain joins TRBV29-1 and TRBJ1-5; D is unclear. The CDR3 consists of 13 residues. The V end was cut by 7 bases, the J end by 2 bases, with 12 bases between. Germline CDR1 reads SQVTM; CDR2 reads ANQGSEA. CDR3 DNA: TGCAGCGCCCAAGGGCGGCGCAATCAGCCCCAGCATTTT. Translating it yields CSAQGRRNQPQHF.

This clonotype was counted many times. The chain employs TRBV27 and TRBJ2-2; 8 nucleotides align to TRBD1. Germline V gene sequence: CDR1 MNHEY, CDR2 SMNVEV (reference sequence). The CDR3 is made up of 15 amino acids. The junction had 4 bases not matched to a gene; V was cut back by 4 bases and J by 3 bases. CDR3 loop: CASSSRQGYTGELFF. In DNA, the CDR3 is TGTGCCAGCAGTTCAAGACAGGGGTACACCGGGGAGCTGTTTTTT.

This clonotype has at least ten counts. The chain has TRBV4-3 and TRBJ1-1; D is unclear. Trimming took off 3 bases at V and 6 bases at J, with 11 bases between the two ends. CDR3 length equals 13 residues. The germline V gene has CDR1 LGHNA and CDR2 YSLEER. The chain's CDR3 is CASSHLAGAEAFF. DNA for the CDR3: TGCGCCAGCAGCCATCTCGCTGGGGCTGAAGCTTTCTTT.

This clonotype appeared many times. The genes are TRBV12-3 or TRBV12-4 and TRBJ1-5; perhaps TRBD1 as D (5 bases). The ends were cut back, 9 bases at V and 1 base at J, with 16 bases in the middle. The CDR3 totals 15 residues. Written as DNA, the CDR3 is TGTGCCAGTACGGTGACAGCTTGGAGCAATCAGCCCCAGCATTTT. As protein: CASTVTAWSNQPQHF.

This clonotype was picked up a small number of times. A much more abundant neighbour one base away suggests this may be a read error. The rearrangement joins TRBV9 to TRBJ2-2; TRBD2 aligns across 8 bases. Germline V gene sequence: CDR1 SGDLS, CDR2 YYNGEE. The length of the CDR3 is 14 residues. V lost 4 bases to trimming and J lost 8 bases; unmatched junction nucleotides: 7. For the CDR3, the DNA is TGTGCCAGCAGCTTCGGGGGGGTAAAGGGGGAGCTGTTTTTT. Its translation: CASSFGGVKGELFF. The whole variable domain, remainder taken from reference TRBV9 and TRBJ2-2, is DSGVTQTPKHLITATGQRVTLRCSPRSGDLSVYWYQQSLDQGLQFLIQYYNGEERAKGNILERFSAQQFPDLHSELNLSSLELGDSALYFCASSFGGVKGELFFGEGSRLTVL.